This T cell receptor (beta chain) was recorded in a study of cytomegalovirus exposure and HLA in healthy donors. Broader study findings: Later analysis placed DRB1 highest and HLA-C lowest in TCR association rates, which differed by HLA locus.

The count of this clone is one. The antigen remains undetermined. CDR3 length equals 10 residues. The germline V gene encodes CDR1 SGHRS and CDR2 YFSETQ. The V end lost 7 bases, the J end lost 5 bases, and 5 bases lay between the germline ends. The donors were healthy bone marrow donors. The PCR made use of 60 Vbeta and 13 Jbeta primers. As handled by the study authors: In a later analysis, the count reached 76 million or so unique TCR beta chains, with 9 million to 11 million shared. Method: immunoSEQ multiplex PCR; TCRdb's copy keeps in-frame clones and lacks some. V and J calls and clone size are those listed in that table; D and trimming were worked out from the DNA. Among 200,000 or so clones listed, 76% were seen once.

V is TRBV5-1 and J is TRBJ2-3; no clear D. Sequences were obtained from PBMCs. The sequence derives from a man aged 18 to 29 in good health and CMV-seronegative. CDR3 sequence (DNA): TGCGCCAGCGCCGGAGATACGCAGTATTTT. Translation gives CASAGDTQYF.